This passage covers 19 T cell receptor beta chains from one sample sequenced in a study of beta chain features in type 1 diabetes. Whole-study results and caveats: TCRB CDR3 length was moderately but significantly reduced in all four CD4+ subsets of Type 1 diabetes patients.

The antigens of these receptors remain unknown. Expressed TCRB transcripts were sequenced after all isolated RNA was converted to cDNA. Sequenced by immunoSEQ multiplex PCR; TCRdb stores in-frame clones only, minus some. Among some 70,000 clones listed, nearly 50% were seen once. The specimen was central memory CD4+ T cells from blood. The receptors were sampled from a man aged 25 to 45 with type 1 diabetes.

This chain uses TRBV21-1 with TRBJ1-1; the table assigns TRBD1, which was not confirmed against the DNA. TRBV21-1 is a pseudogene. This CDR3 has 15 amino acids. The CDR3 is CASSTRQGKNTEAFF. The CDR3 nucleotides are TGTGCCAGCAGCACTCGACAGGGGAAGAACACTGAAGCTTTCTTT.

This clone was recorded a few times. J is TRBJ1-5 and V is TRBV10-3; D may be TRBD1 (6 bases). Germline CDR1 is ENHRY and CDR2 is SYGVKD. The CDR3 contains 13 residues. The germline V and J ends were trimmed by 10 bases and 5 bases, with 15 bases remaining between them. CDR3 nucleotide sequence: TGTGCCACCAGGTCAGGGGAACATCAGCCCCAGCATTTT. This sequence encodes CATRSGEHQPQHF.

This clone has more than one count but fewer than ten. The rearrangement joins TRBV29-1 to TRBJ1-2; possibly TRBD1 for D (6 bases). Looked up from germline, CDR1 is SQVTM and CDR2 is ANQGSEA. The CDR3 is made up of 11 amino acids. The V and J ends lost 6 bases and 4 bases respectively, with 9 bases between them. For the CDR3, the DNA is TGCAGCGTCTTGGACAGCTATGGCTACACCTTC. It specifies CSVLDSYGYTF.

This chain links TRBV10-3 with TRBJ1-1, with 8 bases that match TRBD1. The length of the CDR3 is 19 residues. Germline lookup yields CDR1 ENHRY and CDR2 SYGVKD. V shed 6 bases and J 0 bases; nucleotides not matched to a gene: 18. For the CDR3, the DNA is TGTGCCATCAGCCCCACGCCCTCCGGGACAGGCCGAATGAACACTGAAGCTTTCTTT. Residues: CAISPTPSGTGRMNTEAFF.

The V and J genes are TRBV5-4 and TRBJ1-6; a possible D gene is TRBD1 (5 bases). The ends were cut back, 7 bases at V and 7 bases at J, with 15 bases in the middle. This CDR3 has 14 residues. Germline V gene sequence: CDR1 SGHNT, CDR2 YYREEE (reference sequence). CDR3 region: CASQRMGGNSPLHF. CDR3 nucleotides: TGTGCCAGCCAACGAATGGGGGGAAATTCACCCCTCCACTTT.

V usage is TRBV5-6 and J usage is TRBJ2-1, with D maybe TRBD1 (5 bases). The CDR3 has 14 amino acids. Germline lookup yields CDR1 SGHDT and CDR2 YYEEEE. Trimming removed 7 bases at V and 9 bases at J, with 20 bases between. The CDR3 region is CASVFRSRGIEQFF. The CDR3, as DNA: TGTGCCAGCGTGTTTAGAAGTAGGGGCATTGAGCAGTTCTTC.

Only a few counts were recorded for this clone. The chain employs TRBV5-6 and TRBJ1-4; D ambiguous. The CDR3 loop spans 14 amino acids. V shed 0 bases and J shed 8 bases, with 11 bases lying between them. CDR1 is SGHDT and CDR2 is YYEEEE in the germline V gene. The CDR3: CASSLAGIGEKLFF. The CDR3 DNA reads TGTGCCAGCAGCTTGGCCGGGATCGGGGAAAAACTGTTTTTT.

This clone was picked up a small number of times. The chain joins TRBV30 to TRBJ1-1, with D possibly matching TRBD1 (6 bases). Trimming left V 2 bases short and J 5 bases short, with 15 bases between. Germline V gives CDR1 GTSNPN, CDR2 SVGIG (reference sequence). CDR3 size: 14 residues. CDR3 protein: CAWSLKQGWTEAFF. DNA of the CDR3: TGTGCCTGGAGTCTTAAACAGGGATGGACTGAAGCTTTCTTT.

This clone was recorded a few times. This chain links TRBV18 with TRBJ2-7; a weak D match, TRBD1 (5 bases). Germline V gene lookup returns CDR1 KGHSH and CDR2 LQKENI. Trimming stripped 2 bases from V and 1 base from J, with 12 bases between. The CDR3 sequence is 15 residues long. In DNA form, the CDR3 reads TGTGCCAGCTCACCATCAGGGCAGGGTTCCTACGAGCAGTACTTC. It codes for CASSPSGQGSYEQYF.

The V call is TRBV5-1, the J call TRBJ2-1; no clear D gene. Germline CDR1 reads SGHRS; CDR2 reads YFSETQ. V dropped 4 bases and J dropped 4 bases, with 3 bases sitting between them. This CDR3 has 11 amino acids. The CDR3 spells CASSQYNEQFF. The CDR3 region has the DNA TGCGCCAGCAGCCAATACAATGAGCAGTTCTTC.

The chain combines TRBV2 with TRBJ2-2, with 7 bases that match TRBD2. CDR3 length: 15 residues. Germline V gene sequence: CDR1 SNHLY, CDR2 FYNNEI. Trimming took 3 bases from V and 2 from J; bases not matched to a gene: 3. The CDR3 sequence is CASSEWTSNTGELFF. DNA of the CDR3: TGTGCCAGCAGTGAGTGGACTAGTAACACCGGGGAGCTGTTTTTT.

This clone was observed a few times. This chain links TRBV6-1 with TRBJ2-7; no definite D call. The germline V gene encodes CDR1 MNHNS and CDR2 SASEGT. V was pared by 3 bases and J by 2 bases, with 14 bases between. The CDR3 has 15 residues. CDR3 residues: CASSDVGALTYEQYF. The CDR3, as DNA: TGTGCCAGCAGTGACGTAGGTGCACTAACCTACGAGCAGTACTTC.

DNA of the CDR3: TGTGCCAGCACCCCAGGAGGGTCTGGAAACACCATATATTTT. It yields the protein CASTPGGSGNTIYF. The V gene is TRBV28, the J gene TRBJ1-3; the D is unclear. This CDR3 has 14 residues. Germline V gives CDR1 MDHEN, CDR2 SYDVKM. The V gene lost 7 bases and the J gene lost 1 base, with 11 bases spanning the gap.

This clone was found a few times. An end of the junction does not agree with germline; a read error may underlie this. The CDR3 nucleotides are TGTGCCTGGAGGACAGCGTCTGATTCGGGGGATCGATTT. Protein: CAWRTASDSGDRF. The chain has TRBV30 and TRBJ1-1; TRBD1 might be the D (5 bases). The CDR3 is made up of 13 amino acids. Germline V gene data show CDR1 as GTSNPN and CDR2 as SVGIG (reference sequence).

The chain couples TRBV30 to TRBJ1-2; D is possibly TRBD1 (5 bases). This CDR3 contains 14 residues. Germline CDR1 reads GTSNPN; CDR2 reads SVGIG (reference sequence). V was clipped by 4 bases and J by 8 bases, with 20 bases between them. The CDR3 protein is CAWTGGGSLKGYTF. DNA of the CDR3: TGTGCCTGGACCGGGGGGGGATCCCTGAAGGGCTACACCTTC.

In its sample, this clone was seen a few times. The CDR3 nucleotides are TGCGCCAGCAGCTTGGACCCACCATCGGGGGCCAAAAACATTCAGTACTTC. Protein: CASSLDPPSGAKNIQYF. The chain joins TRBV5-1 to TRBJ2-4; the D gene is possibly TRBD2 (5 bases). CDR3 length: 17 amino acids. The germline gives CDR1 SGHRS, CDR2 YFSETQ. The germline V and J ends were trimmed by 0 bases and 1 base, with 14 bases remaining between them.

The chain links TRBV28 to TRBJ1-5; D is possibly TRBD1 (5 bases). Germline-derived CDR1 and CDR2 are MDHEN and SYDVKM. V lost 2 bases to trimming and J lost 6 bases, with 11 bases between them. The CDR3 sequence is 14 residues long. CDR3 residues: CASSLRQGTQPQHF. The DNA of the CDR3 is TGTGCCAGCAGTTTAAGGCAGGGTACTCAGCCCCAGCATTTT. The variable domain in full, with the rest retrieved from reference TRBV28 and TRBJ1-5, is DVKVTQSSRYLVKRTGEKVFLECVQDMDHENMFWYRQDPGLGLRLIYFSYDVKMKEKGDIPEGYSVSREKKERFSLILESASTNQTSMYLCASSLRQGTQPQHFGDGTRLSIL.

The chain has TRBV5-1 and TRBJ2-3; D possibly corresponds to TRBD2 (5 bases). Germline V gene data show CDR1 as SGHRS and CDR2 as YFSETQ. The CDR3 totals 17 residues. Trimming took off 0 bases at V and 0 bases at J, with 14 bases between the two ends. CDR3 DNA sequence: TGCGCCAGCAGCTTGGCCCCCCCGGGAACAAGCACAGATACGCAGTATTTT. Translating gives CASSLAPPGTSTDTQYF.

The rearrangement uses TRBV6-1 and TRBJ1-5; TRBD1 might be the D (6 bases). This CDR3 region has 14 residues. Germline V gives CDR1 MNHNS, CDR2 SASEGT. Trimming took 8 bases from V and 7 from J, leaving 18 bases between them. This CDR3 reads CASLQTGGRQPQHF. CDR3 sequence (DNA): TGTGCCAGCCTTCAAACGGGGGGCCGCCAGCCCCAGCATTTT.